This TCR beta chain comes out of a study of cytomegalovirus exposure and HLA in healthy donors. Study-wide results and limits: It was reported in a later analysis that an Asian-associated ancestry cluster showed fewer N-insertions than the approximately 670-donor mean.

Trimming stripped 10 bases from V and 4 bases from J, with 14 bases between. The germline CDR1 and CDR2 sequences are SGHVS and FQNEAQ. The CDR3 is made up of 13 amino acids. Vbeta (60) and Jbeta (13) primers were used in the PCR. The data were produced by immunoSEQ multiplex PCR, yet TCRdb's version contains in-frame clones alone and is incomplete. This table holds under 200,000 clones, roughly 80% found once. Relative to its sample, this clone is medium-sized. The antigen is unknown. This TCR was sampled from a man aged 25 to 40 in good health and CMV-seronegative. The sequenced material came from PBMCs. The gene calls are TRBV7-8 and TRBJ1-3, with D hard to call. The CDR3 region has the DNA TGTGCCATCGCGGGGAACCCGGGAAACACCATATATTTT. As protein: CAIAGNPGNTIYF.